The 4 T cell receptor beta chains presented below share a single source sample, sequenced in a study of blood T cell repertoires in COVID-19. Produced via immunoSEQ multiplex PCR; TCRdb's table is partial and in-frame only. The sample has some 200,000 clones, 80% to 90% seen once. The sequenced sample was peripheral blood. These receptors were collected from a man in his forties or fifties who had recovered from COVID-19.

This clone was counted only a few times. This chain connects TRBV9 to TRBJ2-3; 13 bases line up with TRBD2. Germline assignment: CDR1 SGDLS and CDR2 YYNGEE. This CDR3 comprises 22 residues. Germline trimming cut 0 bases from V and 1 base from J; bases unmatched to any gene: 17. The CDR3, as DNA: TGTGCCAGCAGCGTAGGCCCCTACGGGGGACTAGCGGGGCCCGATGGCACAGATACGCAGTATTTT. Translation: CASSVGPYGGLAGPDGTDTQYF.

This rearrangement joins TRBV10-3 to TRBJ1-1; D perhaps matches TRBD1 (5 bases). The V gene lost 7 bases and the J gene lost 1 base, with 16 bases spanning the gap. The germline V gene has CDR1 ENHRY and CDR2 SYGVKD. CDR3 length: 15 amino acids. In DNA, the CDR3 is TGTGCCATCACCCCCTCGACAGCCCCGAACACTGAAGCTTTCTTT. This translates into CAITPSTAPNTEAFF.

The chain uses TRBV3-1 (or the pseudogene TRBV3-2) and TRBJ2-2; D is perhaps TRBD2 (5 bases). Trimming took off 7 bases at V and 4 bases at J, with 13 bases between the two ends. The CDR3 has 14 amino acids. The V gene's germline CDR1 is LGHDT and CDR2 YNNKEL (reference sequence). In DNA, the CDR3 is TGTGCCAGCACGAGGGTGGATGGCACCGGGGAGCTGTTTTTT. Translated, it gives CASTRVDGTGELFF.

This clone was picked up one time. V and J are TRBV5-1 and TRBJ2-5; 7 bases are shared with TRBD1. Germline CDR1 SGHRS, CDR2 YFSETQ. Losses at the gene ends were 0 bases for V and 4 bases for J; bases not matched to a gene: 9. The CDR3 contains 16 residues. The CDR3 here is CASSLATGQWGETQYF. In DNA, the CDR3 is TGCGCCAGCAGCTTGGCCACGGGACAGTGGGGAGAGACCCAGTACTTC.